This TCR beta chain was sequenced during a study of response to subunit inactivated influenza vaccine. To note about this clonotype: Antigen: not known.

Broader study findings: New T cells are recruited in small numbers by each seasonal influenza vaccination, according to the authors' suggestion.

TCRdb fed the RT-PCR reads into MiXCR, producing one record per CDR3 protein. The data contain around 540,000 distinct CDR3 sequences, 12% of them singletons. The sequenced sample was PBMCs from blood, obtained on the day of vaccination. The receptor was derived from a man in his fifties or sixties who received an inactivated influenza vaccine.

CDR3 DNA: TGTGCCAGCAGCATCGGGACAGGGTCCAACTATGGCTACACCTTC. It codes for CASSIGTGSNYGYTF. V is TRBV7-9 and J is TRBJ1-2, with 9 bases identical to TRBD1. The CDR3 totals 15 residues. Trimming removed 5 bases from V and 2 bases from J; junction bases left unmatched: 6. CDR1 is SEHNR and CDR2 is FQNEAQ in the germline V gene (reference sequence).